This T cell receptor beta chain was profiled in a study of beta chain features in type 1 diabetes. Notes on the study in general: Among all four CD4+ subsets, Type 1 diabetes patients had TCRB CDR3s that were moderately but significantly shorter. The study found that naive, central memory and Treg TCRB repertoires appeared more similar in patients than in healthy donors.

The CDR3 sequence is 11 residues long. Germline CDR1 is SNHLY and CDR2 is FYNNEI. Regarding this clone: What it recognizes is unknown. Sequence at one end of the junction differs from germline and may be a read error.

A sort by CD45RO/CCR7/CD25/CD127/CD95/CD27 yielded CD4+ naive, central memory, regulatory and stem cell-like memory cells. The whole isolated RNA underwent reverse transcription, so sequencing captured expressed TCRB transcripts. The repertoire was sequenced with immunoSEQ multiplex PCR; TCRdb's copy has only in-frame clones and lacks some. The data contain 250,000 or so clones, about 15% of them singletons. Sequenced: naive CD4+ T cells from blood. The chain carries TRBV2 and TRBJ1-2; 7 bases line up with TRBD1. The TCR originated in a man aged 25 to 40 with type 1 diabetes. The CDR3 nucleotides read TGTGCCAGCAGTGAAGCGCGGGACAGCGCCTTC. It is translated as CASSEARDSAF.